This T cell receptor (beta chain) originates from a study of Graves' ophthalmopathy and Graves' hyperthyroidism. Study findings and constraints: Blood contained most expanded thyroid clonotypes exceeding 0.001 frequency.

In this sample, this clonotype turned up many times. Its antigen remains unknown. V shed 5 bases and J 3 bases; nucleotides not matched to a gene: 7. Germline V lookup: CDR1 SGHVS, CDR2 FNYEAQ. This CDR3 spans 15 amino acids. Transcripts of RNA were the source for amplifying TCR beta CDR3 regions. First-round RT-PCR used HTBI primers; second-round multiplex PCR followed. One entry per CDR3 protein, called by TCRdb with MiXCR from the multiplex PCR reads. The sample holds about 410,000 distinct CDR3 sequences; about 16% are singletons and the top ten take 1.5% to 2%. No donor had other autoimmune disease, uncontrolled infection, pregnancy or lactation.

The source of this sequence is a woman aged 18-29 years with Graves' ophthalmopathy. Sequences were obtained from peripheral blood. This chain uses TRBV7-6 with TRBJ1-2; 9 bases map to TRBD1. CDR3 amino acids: CASSASGQGHYGYTF. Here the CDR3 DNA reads TGTGCCAGCAGCGCCTCCGGACAGGGGCACTATGGCTACACCTTC. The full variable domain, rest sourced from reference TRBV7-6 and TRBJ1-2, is GAGVSQSPRYKVTKRGQDVALRCDPISGHVSLYWYRQALGQGPEFLTYFNYEAQQDKSGLPNDRFSAERPEGSISTLTIQRTEQRDSAMYRCASSASGQGHYGYTFGSGTRLTVV.